This TCR beta chain was found in a study of cytomegalovirus exposure and HLA in healthy donors. Study conclusions and caveats: Common viral pathogens were later found to be apparently linked to several of the most significant clusters. What TCR beta sequences reportedly achieved was accurate prediction of HLA-A and HLA-B alleles in most subjects.

A note on this clone: Its matching antigen is unknown.

Per the germline V gene, CDR1 is GTSNPN and CDR2 is SVGIG (reference sequence). With 0 bases removed from V and 5 bases from J, the gap between germline ends came to 6 bases. The length of the CDR3 is 12 residues. The PCR employed 60 Vbeta primers together with 13 Jbeta primers. Libraries were prepared by immunoSEQ multiplex PCR; TCRdb keeps only in-frame clonotypes and omits some of them. The repertoire holds roughly 58,000 clones, with 75% to 85% as singletons. The receptor was derived from a human donor in good health. This chain links TRBV30 with TRBJ2-3; tentatively, D is TRBD2 (5 bases). Material for sequencing was PBMCs. The CDR3 DNA sequence: TGTGCCTGGAGTGTACGGGGAGATACGCAGTATTTT. It translates to CAWSVRGDTQYF.